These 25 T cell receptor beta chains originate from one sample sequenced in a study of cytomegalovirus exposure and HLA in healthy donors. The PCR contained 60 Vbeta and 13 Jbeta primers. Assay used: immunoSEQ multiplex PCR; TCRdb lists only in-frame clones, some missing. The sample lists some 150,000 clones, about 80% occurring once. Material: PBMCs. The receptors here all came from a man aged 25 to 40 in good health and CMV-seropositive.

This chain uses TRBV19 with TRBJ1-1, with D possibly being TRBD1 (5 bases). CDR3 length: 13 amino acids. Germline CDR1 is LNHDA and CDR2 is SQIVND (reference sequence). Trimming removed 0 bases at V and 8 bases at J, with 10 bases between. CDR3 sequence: CASSIDQGGEAFF. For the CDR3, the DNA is TGTGCCAGTAGTATAGATCAGGGAGGGGAAGCTTTCTTT. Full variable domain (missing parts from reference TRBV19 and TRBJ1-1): DGGITQSPKYLFRKEGQNVTLSCEQNLNHDAMYWYRQDPGQGLRLIYYSQIVNDFQKGDIAEGYSVSREKKESFPLTVTSAQKNPTAFYLCASSIDQGGEAFFGQGTRLTVV.

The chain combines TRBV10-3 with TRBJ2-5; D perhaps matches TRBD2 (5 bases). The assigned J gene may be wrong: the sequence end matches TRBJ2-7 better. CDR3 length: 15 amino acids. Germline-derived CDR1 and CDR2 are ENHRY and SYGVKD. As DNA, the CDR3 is TGTGCCATCAGTGTCGACGGACGGGGAACCTACGAGCAGTACTTC. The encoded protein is CAISVDGRGTYEQYF.

In nucleotides, the CDR3 is TGTGCCATCAGACTAGCGGGGAGCTCCTACAATGAGCAGTTCTTC. This codes for CAIRLAGSSYNEQFF. The V gene is TRBV10-3, the J gene TRBJ2-1; 10 bases agree with TRBD2. Germline CDR1 is ENHRY and CDR2 is SYGVKD. CDR3 length: 15 residues. Unmatched junction bases numbered 2, after V lost 6 bases and J lost 0 bases.

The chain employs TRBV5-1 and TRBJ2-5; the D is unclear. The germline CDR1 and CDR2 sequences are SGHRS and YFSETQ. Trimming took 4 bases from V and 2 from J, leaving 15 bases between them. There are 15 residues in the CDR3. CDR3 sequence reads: CASSPTGFGQETQYF. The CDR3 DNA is TGCGCCAGCAGCCCTACTGGATTCGGGCAAGAGACCCAGTACTTC.

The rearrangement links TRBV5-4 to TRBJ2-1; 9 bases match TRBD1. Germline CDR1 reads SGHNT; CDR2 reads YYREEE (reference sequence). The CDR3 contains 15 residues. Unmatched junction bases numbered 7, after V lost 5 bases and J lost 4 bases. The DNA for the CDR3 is TGTGCCAGCAGTTTCGGACAGGGGTTGTACAATGAGCAGTTCTTC. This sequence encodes CASSFGQGLYNEQFF.

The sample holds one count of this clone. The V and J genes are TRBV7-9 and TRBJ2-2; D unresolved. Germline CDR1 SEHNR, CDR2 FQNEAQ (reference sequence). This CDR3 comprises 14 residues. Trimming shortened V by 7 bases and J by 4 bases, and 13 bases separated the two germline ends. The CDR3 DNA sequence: TGTGCCAGCACCCCCCCGCGCATCACCGGGGAGCTGTTTTTT. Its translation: CASTPPRITGELFF.

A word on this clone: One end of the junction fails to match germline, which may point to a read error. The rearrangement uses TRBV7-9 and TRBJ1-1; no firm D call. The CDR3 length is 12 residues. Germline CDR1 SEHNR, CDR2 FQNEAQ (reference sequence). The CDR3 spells CSSSPYDSEAFF. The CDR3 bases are TGTTCCAGCAGCCCTTACGACTCTGAAGCTTTCTTT.

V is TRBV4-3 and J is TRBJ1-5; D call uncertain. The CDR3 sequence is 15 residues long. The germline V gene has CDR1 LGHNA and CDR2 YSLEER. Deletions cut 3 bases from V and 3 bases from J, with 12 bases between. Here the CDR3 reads CASSQSAGSNQPQHF. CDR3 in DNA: TGCGCCAGCAGCCAGTCAGCGGGGTCCAATCAGCCCCAGCATTTT.

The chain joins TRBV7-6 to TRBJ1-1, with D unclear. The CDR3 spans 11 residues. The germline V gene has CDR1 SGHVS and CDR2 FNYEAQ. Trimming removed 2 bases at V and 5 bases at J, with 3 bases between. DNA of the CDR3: TGTGCCAGCAGCTTATCAACTGAAGCTTTCTTT. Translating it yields CASSLSTEAFF.

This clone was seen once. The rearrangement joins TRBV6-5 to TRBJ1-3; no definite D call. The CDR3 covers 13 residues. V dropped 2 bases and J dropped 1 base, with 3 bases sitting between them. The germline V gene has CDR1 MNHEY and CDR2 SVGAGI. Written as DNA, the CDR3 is TGTGCCAGCAGTTACCAATCTGGAAACACCATATATTTT. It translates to CASSYQSGNTIYF.

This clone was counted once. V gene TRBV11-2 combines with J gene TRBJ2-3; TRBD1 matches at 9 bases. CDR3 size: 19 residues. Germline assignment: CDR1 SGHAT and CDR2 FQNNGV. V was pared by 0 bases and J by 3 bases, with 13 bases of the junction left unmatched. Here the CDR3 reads CASSLDWEENRGLTDTQYF. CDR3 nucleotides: TGTGCCAGCAGCTTAGATTGGGAAGAGAACAGGGGGCTAACAGATACGCAGTATTTT.

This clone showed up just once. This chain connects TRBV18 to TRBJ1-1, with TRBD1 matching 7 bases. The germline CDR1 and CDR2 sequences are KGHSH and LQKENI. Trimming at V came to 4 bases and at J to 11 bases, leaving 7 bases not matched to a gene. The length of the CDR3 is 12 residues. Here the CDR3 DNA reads TGTGCCAGCTCACAGTACAGGGGAGACGCTTTCTTT. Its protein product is CASSQYRGDAFF.

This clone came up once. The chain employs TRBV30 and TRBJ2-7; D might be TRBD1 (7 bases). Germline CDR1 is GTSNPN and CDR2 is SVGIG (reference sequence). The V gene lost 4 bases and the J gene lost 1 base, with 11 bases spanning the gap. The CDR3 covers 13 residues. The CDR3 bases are TGTGCCTGGACGGAGGGGGCTTCCTACGAGCAGTACTTC. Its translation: CAWTEGASYEQYF.

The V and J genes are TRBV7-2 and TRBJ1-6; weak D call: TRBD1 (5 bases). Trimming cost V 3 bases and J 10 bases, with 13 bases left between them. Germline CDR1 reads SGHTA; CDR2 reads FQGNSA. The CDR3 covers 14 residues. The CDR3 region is CASSFDSWNSPLHF. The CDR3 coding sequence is TGTGCCAGCAGCTTCGACAGCTGGAACTCACCCCTCCACTTT.

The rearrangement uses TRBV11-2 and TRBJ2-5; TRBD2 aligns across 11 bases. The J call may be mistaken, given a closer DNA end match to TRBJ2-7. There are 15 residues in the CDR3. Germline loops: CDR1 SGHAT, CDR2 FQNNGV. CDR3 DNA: TGTGCCAGCAGCATGGGACTAGCGGTTAATTACGAGCAGTACTTC. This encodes CASSMGLAVNYEQYF.

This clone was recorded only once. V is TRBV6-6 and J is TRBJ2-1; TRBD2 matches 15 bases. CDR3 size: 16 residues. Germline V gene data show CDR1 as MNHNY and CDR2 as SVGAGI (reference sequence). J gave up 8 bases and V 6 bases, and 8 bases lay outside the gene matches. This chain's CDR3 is CASSTYGLAGGDEQFF. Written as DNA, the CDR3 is TGTGCCAGCAGCACTTACGGACTAGCGGGAGGGGATGAGCAGTTCTTC.

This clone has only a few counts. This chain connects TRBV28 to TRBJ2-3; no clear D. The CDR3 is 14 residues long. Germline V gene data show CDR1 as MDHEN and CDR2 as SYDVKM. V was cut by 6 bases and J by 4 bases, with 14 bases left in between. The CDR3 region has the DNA TGTGCCAGCAGCTTCATTAGTTTTCCAGATACGCAGTATTTT. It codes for CASSFISFPDTQYF.

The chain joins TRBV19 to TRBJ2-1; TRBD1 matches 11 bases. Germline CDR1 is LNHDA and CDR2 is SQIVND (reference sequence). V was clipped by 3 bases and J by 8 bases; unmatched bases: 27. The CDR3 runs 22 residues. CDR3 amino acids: CASSITGGTGGKWTRLHHEQFF. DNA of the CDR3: TGTGCCAGTAGTATCACGGGAGGGACAGGGGGGAAGTGGACTAGGCTCCACCATGAGCAGTTCTTC.

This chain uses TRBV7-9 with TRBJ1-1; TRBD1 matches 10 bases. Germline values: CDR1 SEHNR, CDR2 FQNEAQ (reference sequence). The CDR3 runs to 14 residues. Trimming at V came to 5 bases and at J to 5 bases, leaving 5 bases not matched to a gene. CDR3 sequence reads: CASSPGTGETEAFF. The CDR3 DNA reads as TGTGCCAGCAGCCCCGGGACAGGGGAAACTGAAGCTTTCTTT. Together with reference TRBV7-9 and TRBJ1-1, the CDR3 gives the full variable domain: DTGVSQNPRHKITKRGQNVTFRCDPISEHNRLYWYRQTLGQGPEFLTYFQNEAQLEKSRLLSDRFSAERPKGSFSTLEIQRTEQGDSAMYLCASSPGTGETEAFFGQGTRLTVV.

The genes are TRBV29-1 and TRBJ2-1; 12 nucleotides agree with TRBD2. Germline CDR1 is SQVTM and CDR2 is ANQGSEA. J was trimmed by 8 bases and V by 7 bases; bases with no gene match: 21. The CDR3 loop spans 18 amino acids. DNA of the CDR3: TGCAGCGCCCAGCAGAGCGTCCTAGCGGGAGGGCTATGGGATGAGCAGTTCTTC. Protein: CSAQQSVLAGGLWDEQFF.

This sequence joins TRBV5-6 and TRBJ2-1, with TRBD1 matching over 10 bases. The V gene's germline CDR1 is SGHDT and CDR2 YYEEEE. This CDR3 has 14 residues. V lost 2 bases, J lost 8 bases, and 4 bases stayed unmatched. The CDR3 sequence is CASSLGTGVHEQFF. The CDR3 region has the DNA TGTGCCAGCAGCTTAGGGACAGGGGTCCATGAGCAGTTCTTC.

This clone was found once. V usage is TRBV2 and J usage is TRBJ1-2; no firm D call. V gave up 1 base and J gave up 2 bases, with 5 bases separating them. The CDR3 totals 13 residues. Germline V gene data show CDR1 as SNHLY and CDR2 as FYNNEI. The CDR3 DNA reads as TGTGCCAGCAGTGAAGGGAGGAACTATGGCTACACCTTC. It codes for CASSEGRNYGYTF.

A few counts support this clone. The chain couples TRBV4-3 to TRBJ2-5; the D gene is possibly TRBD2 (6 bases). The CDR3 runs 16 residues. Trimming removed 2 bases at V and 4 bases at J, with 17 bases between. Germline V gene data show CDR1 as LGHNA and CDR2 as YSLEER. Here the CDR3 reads CASSQNGAGYGETQYF. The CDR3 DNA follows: TGCGCCAGCAGCCAAAACGGGGCGGGATACGGAGAGACCCAGTACTTC.

The CDR3 here is CASSSQGSWETQYF. The CDR3, as DNA: TGTGCCAGCAGTTCCCAGGGTTCCTGGGAGACCCAGTACTTC. The V and J genes are TRBV27 and TRBJ2-5; the D gene is possibly TRBD1 (5 bases). The CDR3 has 14 amino acids. V lost 4 bases to trimming and J lost 5 bases, with 14 bases between them. Germline values: CDR1 MNHEY, CDR2 SMNVEV (reference sequence).

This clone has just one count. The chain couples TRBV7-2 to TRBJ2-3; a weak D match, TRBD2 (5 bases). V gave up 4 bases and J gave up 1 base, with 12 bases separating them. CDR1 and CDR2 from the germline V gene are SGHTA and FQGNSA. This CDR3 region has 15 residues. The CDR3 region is CASSSILGGTDTQYF. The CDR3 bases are TGTGCCAGCAGCTCCATCCTCGGGGGCACAGATACGCAGTATTTT.